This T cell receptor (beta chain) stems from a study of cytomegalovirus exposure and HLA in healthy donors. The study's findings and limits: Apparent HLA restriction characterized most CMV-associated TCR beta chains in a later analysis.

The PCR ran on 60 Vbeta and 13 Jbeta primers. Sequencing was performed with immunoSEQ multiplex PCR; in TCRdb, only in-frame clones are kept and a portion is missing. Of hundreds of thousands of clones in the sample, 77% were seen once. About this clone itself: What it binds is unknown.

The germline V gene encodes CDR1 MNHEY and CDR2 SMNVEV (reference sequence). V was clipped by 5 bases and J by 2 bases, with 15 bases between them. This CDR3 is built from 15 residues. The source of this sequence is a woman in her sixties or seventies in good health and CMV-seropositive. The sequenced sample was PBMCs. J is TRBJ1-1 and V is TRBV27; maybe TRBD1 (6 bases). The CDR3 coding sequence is TGTGCCAGCAGTCCGAGGGGGTTAGGTAACACTGAAGCTTTCTTT. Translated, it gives CASSPRGLGNTEAFF.